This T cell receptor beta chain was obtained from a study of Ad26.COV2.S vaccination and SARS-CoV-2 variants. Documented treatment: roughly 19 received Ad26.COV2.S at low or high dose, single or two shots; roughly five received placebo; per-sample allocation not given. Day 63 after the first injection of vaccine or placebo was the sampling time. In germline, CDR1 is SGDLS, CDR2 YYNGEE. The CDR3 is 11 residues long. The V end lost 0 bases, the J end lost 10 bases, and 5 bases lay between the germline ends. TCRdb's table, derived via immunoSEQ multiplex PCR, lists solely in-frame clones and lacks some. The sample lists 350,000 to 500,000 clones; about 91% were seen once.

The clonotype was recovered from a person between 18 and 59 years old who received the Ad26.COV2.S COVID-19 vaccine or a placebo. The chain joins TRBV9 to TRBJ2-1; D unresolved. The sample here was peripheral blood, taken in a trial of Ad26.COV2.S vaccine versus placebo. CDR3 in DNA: TGTGCCAGCAGCGTAGAGACAGAGCAGTTCTTC. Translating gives CASSVETEQFF.